Following are 18 T cell receptor beta chains from one sample sequenced in a study of chemoradiotherapy in HPV16-positive cancers. The assay was immunoSEQ multiplex PCR, and TCRdb's table has in-frame clones only and misses some. Among approximately 5,700 clones listed, more than 85% were seen once. The sample was tumor tissue, taken from a patient who underwent chemoradiotherapy. These receptors were collected from a human donor with HPV-associated anogenital cancer.

This sequence joins TRBV5-4 and TRBJ1-2; TRBD1 matches 8 bases. With V trimmed by 1 base and J by 0 bases, 11 bases remained unmatched. Germline V lookup: CDR1 SGHNT, CDR2 YYREEE (reference sequence). This CDR3 is 18 amino acids long. The CDR3 spells CASSLTGGPSGANYGYTF. CDR3 DNA sequence: TGTGCCAGCAGCTTGACAGGGGGACCTTCCGGAGCTAACTATGGCTACACCTTC.

The CDR3 nucleotides read TGTGCCAGCAGTACATCCCTCGGGACAGGGAGTAACGAGCAGTACTTC. Encoded protein: CASSTSLGTGSNEQYF. This chain connects TRBV27 to TRBJ2-7, with 9 nucleotides matching TRBD1. The CDR3 extends over 16 amino acids. Germline CDR1 is MNHEY and CDR2 is SMNVEV (reference sequence). The ends lost 5 bases at V and 5 bases at J; junction bases unmatched: 13.

V and J are TRBV7-3 and TRBJ2-1; D not certain. Germline values: CDR1 SGHTA, CDR2 FQGTGA. V was clipped by 3 bases and J by 5 bases, with 8 bases between them. CDR3 length: 13 residues. As DNA, the CDR3 is TGTGCCAGCAGCTTGCAGCTAGACAATGAGCAGTTCTTC. It translates to CASSLQLDNEQFF.

The CDR3 reads CASSLEGRDNQPQHF. In nucleotides, the CDR3 is TGCGCCAGCAGCTTGGAAGGGAGAGACAATCAGCCCCAGCATTTT. This chain links TRBV5-1 with TRBJ1-5; no reliable D call. Germline lookup yields CDR1 SGHRS and CDR2 YFSETQ. V was pared by 0 bases and J by 3 bases, with 10 bases between. There are 15 residues in the CDR3. The full variable domain, in which reference TRBV5-1 and TRBJ1-5 provide the parts outside the CDR3, is KAGVTQTPRYLIKTRGQQVTLSCSPISGHRSVSWYQQTPGQGLQFLFEYFSETQRNKGNFPGRFSGRQFSNSRSEMNVSTLELGDSALYLCASSLEGRDNQPQHFGDGTRLSIL.

V and J are TRBV28 and TRBJ2-6, with D uncertain. This CDR3 spans 16 amino acids. V dropped 6 bases and J dropped 1 base, with 13 bases sitting between them. Per the germline V gene, CDR1 is MDHEN and CDR2 is SYDVKM. This CDR3 reads CASSAPGSSGANVLTF. In DNA form, the CDR3 reads TGTGCCAGCAGCGCACCGGGCAGTTCTGGGGCCAACGTCCTGACTTTC.

This clone was found once. This chain uses TRBV7-2 with TRBJ1-5, with D maybe TRBD1 (5 bases). This CDR3 spans 15 amino acids. The V and J ends lost 1 base and 1 base respectively, with 8 bases between them. Germline assignment: CDR1 SGHTA and CDR2 FQGNSA. The CDR3 DNA follows: TGTGCCAGCAGCTTAGGGGGCAGAAGCAATCAGCCCCAGCATTTT. Its translation is CASSLGGRSNQPQHF.

The chain has TRBV5-1 and TRBJ2-1; 15 positions match TRBD2. The germline V gene encodes CDR1 SGHRS and CDR2 YFSETQ. The CDR3 spans 17 residues. The V and J ends lost 4 bases and 0 bases, in that order; junction bases with no gene match: 2. The DNA of the CDR3 is TGCGCCAGCAGCAGGGGACTAGCGGGAGGCTCCTACAATGAGCAGTTCTTC. Amino acids: CASSRGLAGGSYNEQFF.

This chain joins TRBV30 and TRBJ2-1; 9 nucleotides align to TRBD1. There are 14 residues in the CDR3. V gave up 4 bases and J gave up 8 bases; unmatched junction bases: 9. Germline CDR1 is GTSNPN and CDR2 is SVGIG (reference sequence). For the CDR3, the DNA is TGTGCCTGGAACATTGGGACAGGGTTAGATGAGCAGTTCTTC. Translating gives CAWNIGTGLDEQFF.

This clone is a singleton in its sample. V gene TRBV27 combines with J gene TRBJ1-1; 9 bases line up with TRBD1. The junction had 3 bases not matched to a gene; V was cut back by 3 bases and J by 4 bases. Germline CDR1 is MNHEY and CDR2 is SMNVEV (reference sequence). The CDR3 has 14 amino acids. CDR3 region: CASSFTGGGTEAFF. The DNA of the CDR3 is TGTGCCAGCAGTTTCACAGGGGGCGGCACTGAAGCTTTCTTT.

J is TRBJ2-1 and V is TRBV7-9; D uncertain. V was clipped by 4 bases and J by 8 bases, with 9 bases between them. This CDR3 comprises 12 residues. Germline CDR1 is SEHNR and CDR2 is FQNEAQ (reference sequence). The CDR3 here is CASSSDGDEQFF. The CDR3, as DNA: TGTGCCAGCAGCTCCGATGGAGATGAGCAGTTCTTC.

This chain connects TRBV5-6 to TRBJ2-7; D remains unclear. V was clipped by 1 base and J by 5 bases, with 4 bases between them. CDR3 length: 11 residues. The germline gives CDR1 SGHDT, CDR2 YYEEEE. CDR3 sequence reads: CASSLTHEQYF. Written as DNA, the CDR3 is TGTGCCAGCAGCTTGACCCACGAGCAGTACTTC.

The V call is TRBV7-9, the J call TRBJ2-5; 10 bases map to TRBD2. This CDR3 has 15 residues. The germline V gene has CDR1 SEHNR and CDR2 FQNEAQ (reference sequence). V dropped 1 base and J dropped 5; count of bases not matched to a gene: 4. CDR3: CASSLDTSGMETQYF. The CDR3 DNA follows: TGTGCCAGCAGCTTAGATACTAGCGGGATGGAGACCCAGTACTTC. The full variable domain, in which reference TRBV7-9 and TRBJ2-5 provide the parts outside the CDR3, is DTGVSQNPRHKITKRGQNVTFRCDPISEHNRLYWYRQTLGQGPEFLTYFQNEAQLEKSRLLSDRFSAERPKGSFSTLEIQRTEQGDSAMYLCASSLDTSGMETQYFGPGTRLLVL.

The chain combines TRBV2 with TRBJ1-3; no definite D call. This CDR3 has 12 residues. Germline V gene data show CDR1 as SNHLY and CDR2 as FYNNEI. Trimming pared 8 bases from V and 3 bases from J, leaving 8 bases between. The CDR3 reads CASPGVGNTIYF. For the CDR3, the DNA is TGTGCCAGCCCTGGGGTTGGAAACACCATATATTTT.

This chain links TRBV29-1 with TRBJ1-1, with unresolved D. V was pared by 4 bases and J by 7 bases, with 13 bases between. The germline CDR1 and CDR2 sequences are SQVTM and ANQGSEA. The CDR3 is 12 residues long. The CDR3 DNA follows: TGCAGCGTTGCCTTTTCGGGAAGTGAAGCTTTCTTT. Its translation is CSVAFSGSEAFF.

This chain links TRBV29-1 with TRBJ2-1; TRBD2 matches at 9 bases. The V segment lost 4 bases and the J segment 4 bases; nucleotides outside the gene matches: 5. This CDR3 is built from 14 residues. CDR1 is SQVTM and CDR2 is ANQGSEA in the germline V gene. This chain's CDR3 is CSVVVAGAYNEQFF. The CDR3 bases are TGCAGCGTTGTCGTAGCGGGAGCGTACAATGAGCAGTTCTTC.

V gene TRBV27 combines with J gene TRBJ2-3; D unclear. This CDR3 has 12 amino acids. CDR1 MNHEY and CDR2 SMNVEV come from the germline V gene (reference sequence). With 4 bases removed from V and 3 bases from J, the gap between germline ends came to 5 bases. CDR3 loop: CASSSHTDTQYF. CDR3 DNA: TGTGCCAGCAGTTCACATACAGATACGCAGTATTTT.

This clone has a handful of counts. The chain couples TRBV6-1 to TRBJ1-1, with unresolved D. V was trimmed by 3 bases and J by 3 bases, leaving 14 bases between them. The CDR3 loop spans 15 amino acids. In germline, CDR1 is MNHNS, CDR2 SASEGT. The CDR3 loop reads CASSDAPAGYTEAFF. For the CDR3, the DNA is TGTGCCAGCAGTGACGCCCCGGCAGGTTACACTGAAGCTTTCTTT.

V usage is TRBV30 and J usage is TRBJ2-7, with no clear D. Trimming shortened V by 1 base and J by 5 bases, and 15 bases separated the two germline ends. The germline V gene has CDR1 GTSNPN and CDR2 SVGIG (reference sequence). The CDR3 is made up of 14 amino acids. The CDR3 nucleotides read TGTGCCTGGAGTGGGTTGGCAGCTAAGGACGAGCAGTACTTC. This gives the protein CAWSGLAAKDEQYF.